Here is one TCR beta chain with its context. The antigen is unknown. These data belong to a study of shared clonotypes between healthy human individuals. Overall study findings and caveats: Naive CD4 clonotypes were shared across a handful of donors at 4.5% to 6.5%. The researchers took only blood, and tissue repertoires probably look different. All-four-donor shared clonotypes had higher generation probabilities than non-shared clonotypes did.

There are 17 residues in the CDR3. V was clipped by 5 bases and J by 1 base, with 20 bases between them. Germline CDR1 and CDR2: MNHEY and SMNVEV (reference sequence). This table comes from immunoSEQ multiplex PCR, and its TCRdb copy is limited to in-frame clones, with some not included. Here the sample spans under 2.5 million clones, 85% to 95% being singletons. A CD45RA-negative memory subset and a CD45RA+ naive subset were separated from the CD4+ cells. The chain joins TRBV27 to TRBJ1-1; the D gene is possibly TRBD1 (6 bases). Source material: naive CD4+ T cells from PBMCs. Subset specified: CD45RA+ positively selected. The sequence was obtained from a man younger than 35 in good health. Some clones in this sample may be carry-over from other donors' samples. DNA of the CDR3: TGTGCCAGCAGTCCTGACAGGACCATTACCAAGAACACTGAAGCTTTCTTT. It yields the protein CASSPDRTITKNTEAFF.